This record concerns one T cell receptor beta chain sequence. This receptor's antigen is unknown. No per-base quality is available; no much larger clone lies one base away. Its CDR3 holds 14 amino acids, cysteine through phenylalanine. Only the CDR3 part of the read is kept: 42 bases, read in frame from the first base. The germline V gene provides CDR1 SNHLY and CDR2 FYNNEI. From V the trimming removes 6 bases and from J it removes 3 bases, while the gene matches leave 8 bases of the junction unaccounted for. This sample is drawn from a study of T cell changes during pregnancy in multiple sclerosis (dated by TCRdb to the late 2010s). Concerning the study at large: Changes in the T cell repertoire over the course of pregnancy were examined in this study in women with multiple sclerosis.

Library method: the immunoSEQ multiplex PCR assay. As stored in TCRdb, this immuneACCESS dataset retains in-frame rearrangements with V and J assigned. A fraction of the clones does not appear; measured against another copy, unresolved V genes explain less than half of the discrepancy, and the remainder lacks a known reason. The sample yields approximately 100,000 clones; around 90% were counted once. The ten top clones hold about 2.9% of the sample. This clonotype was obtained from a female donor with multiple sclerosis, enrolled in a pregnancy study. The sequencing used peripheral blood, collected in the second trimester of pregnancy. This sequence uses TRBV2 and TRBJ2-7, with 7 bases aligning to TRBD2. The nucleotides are TGTGCCAGCAGGGTGGGAGGGGCGAGCTACGAGCAGTACTTC. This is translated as CASRVGGASYEQYF.